A single sample is the source of the 11 T cell receptor beta chains below, sequenced in a study of T cells after yellow fever vaccination. From the 5' RACE reads, TCRdb called clonotypes with MiXCR, one entry per CDR3 protein. The table includes around 330,000 distinct CDR3 sequences, roughly 4% detected once. The sample consisted of PBMCs, taken on the day of the yellow fever booster vaccination. The receptor set was obtained from a man between 18 and 35 years old who received the YFV17D yellow fever vaccine.

This clonotype was observed a handful of times. The J gene is TRBJ2-3, the V gene TRBV11-3; D perhaps matches TRBD1 (6 bases). V was trimmed by 3 bases and J by 5 bases, leaving 18 bases between them. CDR1 is SGHNT and CDR2 is YENEEA in the germline V gene. The CDR3 contains 16 residues. The CDR3 spells CASSFGLTGVQDTQYF. CDR3 bases: TGTGCCAGCAGCTTCGGACTGACAGGCGTACAAGATACGCAGTATTTT.

The chain recombines TRBV6-5 with TRBJ2-5; 8 bases are a match to TRBD2. Germline lookup yields CDR1 MNHEY and CDR2 SVGAGI. With 7 bases clipped from V and 5 bases from J, the junction kept 3 bases outside the gene matches. The CDR3 consists of 12 residues. The CDR3, as DNA: TGTGCCAGCAAAGAGCGGGGGGAGACCCAGTACTTC. Protein product: CASKERGETQYF.

This clonotype was recorded a few times. V and J are TRBV18 and TRBJ2-1, with TRBD2 matching 9 bases. The CDR3 runs to 17 residues. Germline values: CDR1 KGHSH, CDR2 LQKENI. The V gene end was trimmed by 4 bases and the J gene end by 7 bases; junction bases not matched to a gene: 14. CDR3 amino acids: CASSRSWRGGPGNEQFF. The CDR3 nucleotides read TGTGCCAGCTCACGGAGTTGGCGGGGGGGCCCCGGGAATGAGCAGTTCTTC.

This clonotype was counted ten times or more. This CDR3 is CASTYWGSGANVLTF. DNA of the CDR3: TGTGCCAGCACCTATTGGGGGTCTGGGGCCAACGTCCTGACTTTC. The genes are TRBV7-2 and TRBJ2-6; tentatively, D is TRBD1 or TRBD2 (5 bases each). Germline CDR1 SGHTA, CDR2 FQGNSA. CDR3 length: 15 amino acids. V was cut by 7 bases and J by 1 base, with 11 bases left in between.

This clonotype was counted only a few times. The gene calls are TRBV5-6 and TRBJ2-7, with 7 positions matching TRBD1. CDR1 is SGHDT, CDR2 YYEEEE, per germline. The V segment lost 3 bases and the J segment 4 bases; nucleotides outside the gene matches: 13. This CDR3 spans 16 amino acids. The CDR3 is CASSSKDLTGKYEQYV. The CDR3 coding sequence is TGTGCCAGCAGCTCTAAAGACCTGACAGGGAAGTACGAGCAGTACGTC.

This clonotype was picked up many times. This sequence joins TRBV6-2 or TRBV6-3 and TRBJ2-1; TRBD1 agrees at 9 bases. The trim removed 5 bases at V and 8 bases at J, leaving 19 bases unmatched. Germline V gene sequence: CDR1 MNHEY, CDR2 SVGEGT. CDR3 length: 18 residues. CDR3 region: CASSRTGVRFHPGDEQFF. Written as DNA, the CDR3 is TGTGCCAGCAGTCGGACAGGGGTAAGGTTCCACCCTGGGGATGAGCAGTTCTTC.

V and J are TRBV2 and TRBJ2-3, with D perhaps TRBD1 (6 bases). The V end lost 8 bases, the J end lost 0 bases, and 9 bases lay between the germline ends. This CDR3 has 13 residues. CDR1 is SNHLY and CDR2 is FYNNEI in the germline V gene. In DNA form, the CDR3 reads TGTGCCAGCCGGCAGGGGAGCACAGATACGCAGTATTTT. This encodes CASRQGSTDTQYF.

This clonotype was seen repeatedly, ten times or more. CDR3 residues: CASSHRDRGLKNIQYF. The CDR3 bases are TGCGCCAGCAGCCACCGCGACAGGGGGCTAAAAAACATTCAGTACTTC. V and J are TRBV5-1 and TRBJ2-4; 10 nucleotides align to TRBD1. The CDR3 spans 16 residues. Germline CDR1 reads SGHRS; CDR2 reads YFSETQ. V was pared by 4 bases and J by 4 bases, with 8 bases of the junction left unmatched.

This clonotype was found many times. The chain joins TRBV7-2 to TRBJ1-4; D not certain. V was clipped by 2 bases and J by 0 bases, with 4 bases between them. Germline values: CDR1 SGHTA, CDR2 FQGNSA. This CDR3 is 14 amino acids long. DNA for the CDR3: TGTGCCAGCAGCTTACCTGCAACTAATGAAAAACTGTTTTTT. Translation gives CASSLPATNEKLFF.

This clonotype turned up a few times. The CDR3 region is CASSSTTGFGQPQHF. DNA of the CDR3: TGTGCCAGCAGTTCGACGACAGGGTTTGGTCAGCCCCAGCATTTT. The J gene is TRBJ1-5, the V gene TRBV28; 7 bases map to TRBD1. V shed 4 bases and J 6 bases; nucleotides not matched to a gene: 9. This CDR3 contains 15 residues. The germline V gene encodes CDR1 MDHEN and CDR2 SYDVKM.

This clonotype was recorded at least ten times. The rearrangement uses TRBV5-1 and TRBJ2-1; 10 bases are a match to TRBD1. Germline V gene sequence: CDR1 SGHRS, CDR2 YFSETQ. The V segment lost 4 bases and the J segment 4 bases; nucleotides outside the gene matches: 8. The CDR3 has 16 residues. The CDR3 coding sequence is TGCGCCAGCAGCCGATCGGGACAGGGGTATTACAATGAGCAGTTCTTC. Protein: CASSRSGQGYYNEQFF.